The 9 T cell receptor beta chains in this list originate from one sample, sequenced in a study of T cell repertoires in cytomegalovirus infection. Antigens of these TCRs are unknown. MiXCR, applied by TCRdb to the reads, yields one record per CDR3 protein. In the table there are about 740,000 distinct CDR3 sequences, approximately 33% of which are singletons. The material was cultured PBMCs, obtained from culture after CMV antigen stimulation. The receptors derive from a human donor in good health (CMV status not recorded). Some clones in this sample may be carry-over from other donors' samples.

This clonotype has only a few counts. The genes are TRBV11-3 and TRBJ2-3; tentatively, D is TRBD2 (5 bases). Germline CDR1 is SGHNT and CDR2 is YENEEA. The CDR3 is 13 amino acids. V lost 5 bases and J 4 bases, leaving 10 bases between the germline ends. CDR3 sequence reads: CASSPSGADTQYF. DNA of the CDR3: TGTGCCAGCAGCCCGTCCGGGGCAGATACGCAGTATTTT.

The rearrangement links TRBV6-6 to TRBJ2-5, with D perhaps matching TRBD1 (5 bases). The germline gives CDR1 MNHNY, CDR2 SVGAGI (reference sequence). The CDR3 extends over 15 amino acids. The V end lost 6 bases, the J end lost 5 bases, and 19 bases lay between the germline ends. The DNA of the CDR3 is TGTGCCAGCAGCTTAGACAGCCTCAAGATGGAGACCCAGTACTTC. This encodes CASSLDSLKMETQYF.

This clonotype showed up many times. The V and J genes are TRBV28 and TRBJ2-3, with D tentatively TRBD2 (7 bases). Trimming stripped 3 bases from V and 0 bases from J, with 19 bases between. This CDR3 has 18 residues. CDR1 MDHEN and CDR2 SYDVKM come from the germline V gene. CDR3 protein: CASSLEWTGGSSTDTQYF. DNA of the CDR3: TGTGCCAGCAGTTTGGAGTGGACGGGGGGCTCTAGCACAGATACGCAGTATTTT.

This clonotype appeared a few times. The chain couples TRBV20-1 to TRBJ2-3; D could derive from TRBD1 or TRBD2 (6 bases each). The V and J ends lost 2 bases and 2 bases respectively, with 8 bases between them. CDR3 size: 13 residues. Germline lookup yields CDR1 DFQATT and CDR2 SNEGSKA (reference sequence). CDR3 sequence (DNA): TGCAGTGCTAGAAGGGGGGTCACAGATACGCAGTATTTT. This gives the protein CSARRGVTDTQYF.

V usage is TRBV11-2 and J usage is TRBJ2-4; D gene ambiguous. Per the germline V gene, CDR1 is SGHAT and CDR2 is FQNNGV. V dropped 4 bases and J dropped 0 bases, with 10 bases sitting between them. The CDR3 runs to 15 residues. The CDR3, as DNA: TGTGCCAGCAGCTCCCAATGGCTAGCCAAAAACATTCAGTACTTC. Amino acid sequence: CASSSQWLAKNIQYF.

The J gene is TRBJ1-1, the V gene TRBV20-1; D unresolved. Per the germline V gene, CDR1 is DFQATT and CDR2 is SNEGSKA (reference sequence). V was shortened by 6 bases and J by 4 bases, with 6 bases between the two germline ends. The CDR3 is made up of 10 amino acids. This CDR3 is CSARSTEAFF. The CDR3 region has the DNA TGCAGTGCCAGGAGCACTGAAGCTTTCTTT.

Concerning this clonotype itself: At one of its ends the junction is not consistent with the germline gene, which may arise from a read error. V is TRBV13 and J is TRBJ2-4; TRBD1 aligns across 7 bases. CDR3 length: 14 amino acids. Germline loops: CDR1 PRHDT, CDR2 FYEKMQ (reference sequence). This CDR3 reads CASSLATGADIQYF. The CDR3 DNA reads as TGCGCCAGCAGCTTGGCTACAGGGGCGGACATTCAGTACTTC. Variable domain in full (rest from reference TRBV13 and TRBJ2-4): AAGVIQSPRHLIKEKRETATLKCYPIPRHDTVYWYQQGPGQDPQFLISFYEKMQSDKGSIPDRFSAQQFSDYHSELNMSSLELGDSALYFCASSLATGADIQYFGAGTRLSVL.

The V and J genes are TRBV5-4 and TRBJ2-5; the D call may be TRBD1 or TRBD2 (6 bases each). V was shortened by 2 bases and J by 5 bases, with 16 bases between the two germline ends. Germline V lookup: CDR1 SGHNT, CDR2 YYREEE (reference sequence). This CDR3 comprises 15 residues. The DNA of the CDR3 is TGTGCCAGCAGCTTTAGCGGAGCTACAGGGGAGACCCAGTACTTC. Translated: CASSFSGATGETQYF.

V is TRBV4-1 and J is TRBJ2-7, with D possibly being TRBD1 or TRBD2 (5 bases each). V was trimmed by 1 base and J by 1 base, leaving 11 bases between them. This CDR3 is 15 amino acids long. Germline CDR1 and CDR2: MGHRA and YSYEKL. The CDR3 DNA sequence: TGCGCCAGCAGCCAAGCGAGGGGTCTATCCTACGAGCAGTACTTC. This encodes CASSQARGLSYEQYF.